Following are 27 T cell receptor beta chains from one sample sequenced in a study of blood T cells in healthy people across ages (dated by TCRdb to between 2015 and 2017). The method was 5' RACE. A second roughly 6 to 12 cycle PCR used a sample-barcoded 5' primer and a J-beta primer mix. Using fastp at Q25 and MiXCR, TCRdb reprocessed the public reads and kept productive beta chains. Rows are combined by CDR3 protein, so each entry shows the most common genes and DNA. The sample data list some 1,800,000 distinct CDR3 sequences, and roughly two fifths of these were observed just once. The biggest ten clones account for about 23% of the sample. Specimen: blood. Receptors originate from a human donor in good health.

This clonotype occurred a few times. The chain carries TRBV9 and TRBJ1-2; the match to TRBD1 covers 7 bases. In germline, CDR1 is SGDLS, CDR2 YYNGEE. The V segment lost 4 bases and the J segment 3 bases; nucleotides outside the gene matches: 6. The CDR3 has 14 amino acids. The CDR3: CASSPHRGDYGYTF. CDR3 DNA: TGTGCCAGCAGCCCACACAGGGGCGACTATGGCTACACCTTC.

In DNA, the CDR3 is TGCAGTGCTAGAGCAAGCGGGGGGGGTACAATAGAGCAGTTCTTC. The encoded protein is CSARASGGGTIEQFF. The chain combines TRBV20-1 with TRBJ2-1; TRBD2 agrees at 10 bases. The V gene's germline CDR1 is DFQATT and CDR2 SNEGSKA (reference sequence). The CDR3 sequence is 15 residues long. The ends lost 1 base at V and 10 bases at J; junction bases unmatched: 10.

This chain joins TRBV28 and TRBJ1-1, with D possibly being TRBD1 (6 bases). The V end was cut by 10 bases, the J end by 4 bases, with 22 bases between. In germline, CDR1 is MDHEN, CDR2 SYDVKM. This CDR3 has 15 amino acids. As DNA, the CDR3 is TGTGCCACCACCTCCCCTCAGGGGCGGGGCACTGAAGCTTTCTTT. It encodes CATTSPQGRGTEAFF.

CDR3: CASGVQDSPLHF. In DNA, the CDR3 is TGTGCCAGCGGGGTTCAGGATTCACCCCTCCACTTT. This sequence joins TRBV7-9 and TRBJ1-6; D is ambiguous. V gave up 8 bases and J gave up 8 bases, with 10 bases separating them. The V gene's germline CDR1 is SEHNR and CDR2 FQNEAQ (reference sequence). The CDR3 consists of 12 residues.

The CDR3 nucleotides read TGTGCCAGCAGGGCAGCGGGTGAGCAGTACTTC. Protein sequence: CASRAAGEQYF. The chain carries TRBV7-2 and TRBJ2-5, with D perhaps TRBD2 (6 bases). V was pared by 6 bases and J by 11 bases, with 13 bases between. Germline CDR1 and CDR2: SGHTA and FQGNSA. The CDR3 is 11 residues long.

This clonotype showed up just a few times. The J gene is TRBJ2-7, the V gene TRBV7-2; tentatively, D is TRBD1 (6 bases). Germline V gene data show CDR1 as SGHTA and CDR2 as FQGNSA. The CDR3 consists of 15 residues. V was cut by 1 base and J by 6 bases, with 16 bases left in between. CDR3 sequence reads: CASSLVTGIPVEQYF. CDR3 sequence (DNA): TGTGCCAGCAGCTTAGTTACAGGGATCCCTGTCGAGCAGTACTTC.

Points on this clonotype: A much larger clone lies one base from this, so it may be a read error. The rearrangement joins TRBV2 to TRBJ2-1, with D maybe TRBD2 (6 bases). The length of the CDR3 is 12 residues. The germline gives CDR1 SNHLY, CDR2 FYNNEI. Here the CDR3 DNA reads TGTGCCGGCAGTCTCTCTGCGGGGGAGCAGTTCTTC. Its protein is CAGSLSAGEQFF.

This rearrangement joins TRBV12-3 or TRBV12-4 to TRBJ2-3, with a weak D call TRBD2 (7 bases). Trimming took off 3 bases at V and 1 base at J, with 14 bases between the two ends. The CDR3 has 16 residues. The CDR3 DNA reads TGTGCCAGCAGTTTGAGGGGGGGCCGGGGCACAGATACGCAGTATTTT. Residues: CASSLRGGRGTDTQYF.

V is TRBV29-1 and J is TRBJ2-7, with D possibly being TRBD1 (6 bases). With 6 bases removed from V and 0 bases from J, the gap between germline ends came to 15 bases. CDR3 length: 14 residues. Germline-derived CDR1 and CDR2 are SQVTM and ANQGSEA. Here the CDR3 reads CSVGDRPVSYEQYF. The CDR3 DNA reads as TGCAGCGTGGGTGACAGGCCTGTCTCCTACGAGCAGTACTTC.

This clonotype was seen just once. The V call is TRBV7-2, the J call TRBJ2-3; 8 bases agree with TRBD2. The CDR3 length is 14 residues. The junction had 9 bases not matched to a gene; V was cut back by 8 bases and J by 5 bases. CDR1 is SGHTA, CDR2 FQGNSA, per germline. The CDR3 is CASRIGGAEDTQYF. The CDR3 DNA is TGTGCCAGCCGCATCGGGGGGGCTGAAGATACGCAGTATTTT.

The chain couples TRBV29-1 to TRBJ2-7, with 10 bases lining up with TRBD1. Germline assignment: CDR1 SQVTM and CDR2 ANQGSEA. This CDR3 has 14 amino acids. With 6 bases clipped from V and 5 bases from J, the junction kept 10 bases outside the gene matches. The CDR3 spells CSVILGQGVDEQYF. In DNA form, the CDR3 reads TGCAGCGTAATCCTTGGACAGGGGGTTGACGAGCAGTACTTC.

This clonotype was detected only a few times. The genes are TRBV7-6 and TRBJ1-5; weak D call: TRBD1 (6 bases). Germline-derived CDR1 and CDR2 are SGHVS and FNYEAQ. V was cut by 2 bases and J by 3 bases, with 11 bases left in between. The CDR3 has 15 residues. The chain's CDR3 is CASSLRAGDNQPQHF. The CDR3 DNA reads as TGTGCCAGCAGCTTAAGGGCAGGGGACAATCAGCCCCAGCATTTT.

This clonotype was recorded once. V gene TRBV29-1 combines with J gene TRBJ2-5; D unclear. The J call is doubtful: the DNA matches TRBJ2-7 better. This CDR3 has 12 amino acids. The germline V gene has CDR1 SQVTM and CDR2 ANQGSEA. CDR3 residues: CSVEERRGEQYF. The CDR3 DNA reads as TGCAGCGTTGAAGAGCGGCGCGGCGAGCAGTACTTC.

The table lists this clonotype with a few counts. The chain uses TRBV20-1 and TRBJ2-6; D remains unclear. V lost 5 bases and J 2 bases, leaving 4 bases between the germline ends. Germline V gene lookup returns CDR1 DFQATT and CDR2 SNEGSKA (reference sequence). This CDR3 spans 12 amino acids. The CDR3 region is CSAGTGANVLTF. The CDR3 coding sequence is TGCAGTGCTGGAACTGGGGCCAACGTCCTGACTTTC.

The chain's CDR3 is CSVEAHGAALGGELFF. The DNA of the CDR3 is TGCAGCGTTGAGGCGCACGGGGCAGCGCTGGGCGGGGAGCTGTTTTTT. V is TRBV29-1 and J is TRBJ2-2; D may correspond to TRBD1 or TRBD2 (5 bases each). CDR1 SQVTM and CDR2 ANQGSEA come from the germline V gene. CDR3 length: 16 amino acids. Trimming left V 3 bases short and J 7 bases short, with 21 bases between.

This sequence joins TRBV5-5 and TRBJ2-5, with a possible D match to TRBD2 (6 bases). From germline, CDR1 is SGHKS and CDR2 YYEKEE (reference sequence). Trimming cost V 5 bases and J 1 base, with 15 bases left between them. This CDR3 comprises 15 residues. The CDR3 region is CASSLAETFQETQYF. The CDR3, as DNA: TGTGCCAGCAGTTTAGCGGAGACCTTCCAAGAGACCCAGTACTTC.

This clonotype was detected ten times or more. The gene calls are TRBV13 and TRBJ2-3; D might be TRBD1 (5 bases). The CDR3 totals 15 residues. From germline, CDR1 is PRHDT and CDR2 FYEKMQ (reference sequence). V shed 4 bases and J shed 3 bases, with 14 bases lying between them. This CDR3 reads CASSSPPGSTDTQYF. CDR3 coding DNA: TGTGCCAGCAGCTCCCCTCCAGGGTCGACAGATACGCAGTATTTT.

The genes are TRBV2 and TRBJ2-4, with D tentatively TRBD2 (6 bases). The germline CDR1 and CDR2 sequences are SNHLY and FYNNEI. CDR3 size: 15 residues. V lost 6 bases to trimming and J lost 0 bases, with 12 bases between them. The CDR3 DNA sequence: TGTGCCAGCAGGCGGGACCTACTAGCCAAAAACATTCAGTACTTC. This codes for CASRRDLLAKNIQYF. Based on the CDR3 plus reference TRBV2 and TRBJ2-4, the full variable domain is EPEVTQTPSHQVTQMGQEVILRCVPISNHLYFYWYRQILGQKVEFLVSFYNNEISEKSEIFDDQFSVERPDGSNFTLKIRSTKLEDSAMYFCASRRDLLAKNIQYFGAGTRLSVL.

This clonotype was counted a few times. CDR3 DNA: TGTGCCAGCAGCGGGGGACTGAGATCCCTTTACGAGCAGTACTTC. Translated, it gives CASSGGLRSLYEQYF. The chain joins TRBV12-3 or TRBV12-4 to TRBJ2-7, with a tentative D call TRBD2 (6 bases). Between the trimmed V and J ends, which lost 6 bases and 4 bases, there was a span of 19 bases. The CDR3 sequence is 15 residues long.

The chain uses TRBV7-7 and TRBJ2-4, with D possibly being TRBD2 (6 bases). The closer fit of TRBJ2-5 to the DNA end suggests the J call may be wrong. Looked up from germline, CDR1 is SSHAT and CDR2 is FNYEAQ (reference sequence). CDR3 length: 13 residues. CDR3 in DNA: TGTGCCAGCTCGGAGGGTAATGTGGAGACCCAGTACTTC. Amino acids: CASSEGNVETQYF.

This clonotype was observed a few times. The chain employs TRBV6-2 or TRBV6-3 and TRBJ2-6; D is ambiguous. V lost 0 bases and J lost 0, with 6 bases in between. The CDR3 loop spans 16 amino acids. Germline V gene data show CDR1 as MNHEY and CDR2 as SVGEGT. As DNA, the CDR3 is TGTGCCAGCAGTTACTCGATTTTCTCTGGGGCCAACGTCCTGACTTTC. Its translation is CASSYSIFSGANVLTF.

This chain connects TRBV28 to TRBJ1-5; perhaps TRBD1 as D (5 bases). The V end was cut by 4 bases, the J end by 4 bases, with 14 bases between. Germline CDR1 and CDR2: MDHEN and SYDVKM. The CDR3 totals 15 residues. The CDR3 reads CASSWGGAGNQPQHF. The DNA of the CDR3 is TGTGCCAGCAGTTGGGGCGGGGCGGGTAATCAGCCCCAGCATTTT.

There are a few counts of this clonotype. The DNA for the CDR3 is TGCAGCGCCGCGGGGGTTGTTATGAACACTGAAGCTTTCTTT. Translating gives CSAAGVVMNTEAFF. This sequence joins TRBV29-1 and TRBJ1-1; perhaps TRBD1 as D (5 bases). Germline loops: CDR1 SQVTM, CDR2 ANQGSEA. Trimming cost V 7 bases and J 0 bases, with 15 bases left between them. The CDR3 totals 14 residues.

This clonotype occurred a few times. The rearrangement links TRBV10-3 to TRBJ2-1; D tentatively reads TRBD1 or TRBD2 (5 bases each). Germline-derived CDR1 and CDR2 are ENHRY and SYGVKD. Trimming removed 8 bases at V and 2 bases at J, with 13 bases between. This CDR3 contains 14 residues. CDR3 protein: CAIGGTGPYNEQFF. The CDR3, as DNA: TGTGCCATCGGTGGGACGGGCCCCTACAATGAGCAGTTCTTC.

The sample holds a few counts of this clonotype. J is TRBJ2-7 and V is TRBV7-2; a weak D match, TRBD2 (6 bases). Germline loops: CDR1 SGHTA, CDR2 FQGNSA. The CDR3 has 14 residues. V was cut by 3 bases and J by 6 bases, with 15 bases left in between. CDR3 sequence: CASSFQPLGGEQYF. CDR3 sequence (DNA): TGTGCCAGCAGCTTCCAGCCCCTCGGGGGCGAGCAGTACTTC.

This clonotype was found a few times. The V and J genes are TRBV7-9 and TRBJ1-1; no clear D. The CDR3 is 10 residues long. Trimming stripped 5 bases from V and 7 bases from J, with 5 bases between. The germline CDR1 and CDR2 sequences are SEHNR and FQNEAQ (reference sequence). The CDR3 region has the DNA TGTGCCAGCAGCGGAGATGAAGCTTTCTTT. It specifies CASSGDEAFF.

This sequence joins TRBV4-1 and TRBJ1-4, with a possible D match to TRBD1 (5 bases). The germline V gene has CDR1 MGHRA and CDR2 YSYEKL. Trimming pared 6 bases from V and 2 bases from J, leaving 13 bases between. This CDR3 is 15 amino acids long. The CDR3 DNA reads as TGCGCCAGCAGATTCTTAGGGGTCACTAATGAAAAACTGTTTTTT. This gives the protein CASRFLGVTNEKLFF.